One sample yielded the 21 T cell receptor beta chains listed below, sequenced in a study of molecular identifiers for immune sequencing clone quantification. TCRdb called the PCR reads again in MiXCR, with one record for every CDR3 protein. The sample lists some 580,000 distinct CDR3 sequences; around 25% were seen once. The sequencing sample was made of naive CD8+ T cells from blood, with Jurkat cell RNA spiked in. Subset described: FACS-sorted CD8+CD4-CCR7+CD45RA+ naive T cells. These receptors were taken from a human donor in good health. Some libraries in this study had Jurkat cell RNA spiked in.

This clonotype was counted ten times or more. This CDR3 reads CASSLPGTLAKNIQYF. DNA of the CDR3: TGTGCCAGCAGTTTACCCGGGACCCTAGCCAAAAACATTCAGTACTTC. This chain joins TRBV27 and TRBJ2-4; TRBD1 or TRBD2 may be the D gene (5 bases each). CDR1 is MNHEY, CDR2 SMNVEV, per germline (reference sequence). This CDR3 has 16 amino acids. The V and J ends lost 2 bases and 0 bases respectively, with 11 bases between them.

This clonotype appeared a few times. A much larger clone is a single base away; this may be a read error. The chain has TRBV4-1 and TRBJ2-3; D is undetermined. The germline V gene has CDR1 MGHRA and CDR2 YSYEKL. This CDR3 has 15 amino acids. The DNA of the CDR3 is TGCGCCAGCAGCCCAACCGGTATCCACACAGCTACGCAGTATTTT. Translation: CASSPTGIHTATQYF.

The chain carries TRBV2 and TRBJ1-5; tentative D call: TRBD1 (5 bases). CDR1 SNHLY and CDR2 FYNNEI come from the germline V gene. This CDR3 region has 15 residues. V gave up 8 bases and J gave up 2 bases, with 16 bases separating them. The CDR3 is CASGDWAAGNQPQHF. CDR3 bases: TGTGCCAGCGGGGACTGGGCGGCGGGCAATCAGCCCCAGCATTTT.

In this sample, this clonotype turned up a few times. In DNA form, the CDR3 reads TGTGCCAGCAGCCATAAGACTAGCGGGACCTACACCGGGGAGCTGTTTTTT. Translating gives CASSHKTSGTYTGELFF. The gene calls are TRBV27 and TRBJ2-2; 11 bases match TRBD2. Per germline, CDR1 MNHEY and CDR2 SMNVEV (reference sequence). The CDR3 sequence is 17 residues long. V lost 6 bases and J lost 3; bases outside the gene matches: 9.

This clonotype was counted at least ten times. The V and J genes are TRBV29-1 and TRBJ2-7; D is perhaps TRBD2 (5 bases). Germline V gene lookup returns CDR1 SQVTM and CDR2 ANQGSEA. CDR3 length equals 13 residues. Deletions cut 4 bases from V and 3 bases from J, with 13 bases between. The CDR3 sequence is CSVGGEGYYEQYF. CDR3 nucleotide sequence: TGCAGCGTTGGGGGAGAGGGTTACTACGAGCAGTACTTC.

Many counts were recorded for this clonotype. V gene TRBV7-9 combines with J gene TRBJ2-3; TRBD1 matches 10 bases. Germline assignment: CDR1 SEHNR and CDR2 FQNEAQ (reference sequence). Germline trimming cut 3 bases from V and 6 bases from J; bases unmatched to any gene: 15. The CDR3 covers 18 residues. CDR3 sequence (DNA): TGTGCCAGCAGCTTCAGACAGGGGGCCTCCCTATTTATGGATACGCAGTATTTT. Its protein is CASSFRQGASLFMDTQYF.

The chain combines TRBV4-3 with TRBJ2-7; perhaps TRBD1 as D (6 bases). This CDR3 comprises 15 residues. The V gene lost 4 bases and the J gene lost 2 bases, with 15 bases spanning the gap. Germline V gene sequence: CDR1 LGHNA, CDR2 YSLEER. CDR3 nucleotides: TGCGCCAGCAGCCTCAGGACAGAGTCCACCTACGAGCAGTACTTC. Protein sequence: CASSLRTESTYEQYF.

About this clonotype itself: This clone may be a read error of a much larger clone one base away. The CDR3 reads CSAPSGAEAFF. The CDR3 DNA sequence: TGCAGCGCTCCGTCGGGAGCTGAAGCTTTCTTT. This chain connects TRBV29-1 to TRBJ1-1; the D is unclear. The V gene lost 7 bases and the J gene lost 6 bases, with 12 bases spanning the gap. Germline CDR1 SQVTM, CDR2 ANQGSEA. This CDR3 region has 11 residues. Together with reference TRBV29-1 and TRBJ1-1, the CDR3 gives the full variable domain: SAVISQKPSRDICQRGTSLTIQCQVDSQVTMMFWYRQQPGQSLTLIATANQGSEATYESGFVIDKFPISRPNLTFSTLTVSNMSPEDSSIYLCSAPSGAEAFFGQGTRLTVV.

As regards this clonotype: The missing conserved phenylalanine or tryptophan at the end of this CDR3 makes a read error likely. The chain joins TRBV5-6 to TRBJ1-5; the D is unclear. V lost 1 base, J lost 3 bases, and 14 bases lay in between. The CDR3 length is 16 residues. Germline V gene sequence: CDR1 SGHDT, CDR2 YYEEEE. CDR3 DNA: TGTGCCAGCAGCTTGAAGGGTGGCCGGAACAATCAGCCCCAGCATTTA. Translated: CASSLKGGRNNQPQHL.

CDR3 amino acids: CASSQEWLAGGYEQYF. For the CDR3, the DNA is TGCGCCAGCAGCCAAGAGTGGCTAGCGGGGGGCTACGAGCAGTACTTC. The J gene is TRBJ2-7, the V gene TRBV4-1; 11 nucleotides align to TRBD2. The germline gives CDR1 MGHRA, CDR2 YSYEKL. V was pared by 0 bases and J by 3 bases, with 4 bases of the junction left unmatched. This CDR3 contains 16 residues.

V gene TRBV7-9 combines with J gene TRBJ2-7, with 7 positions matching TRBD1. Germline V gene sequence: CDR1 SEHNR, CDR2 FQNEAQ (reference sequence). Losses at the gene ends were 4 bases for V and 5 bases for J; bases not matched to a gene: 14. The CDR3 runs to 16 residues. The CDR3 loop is CASSSGQAGSVHEQYF. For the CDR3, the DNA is TGTGCCAGCAGCTCCGGACAGGCCGGTTCCGTCCACGAGCAGTACTTC. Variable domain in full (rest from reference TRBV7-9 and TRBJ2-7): DTGVSQNPRHKITKRGQNVTFRCDPISEHNRLYWYRQTLGQGPEFLTYFQNEAQLEKSRLLSDRFSAERPKGSFSTLEIQRTEQGDSAMYLCASSSGQAGSVHEQYFGPGTRLTVT.

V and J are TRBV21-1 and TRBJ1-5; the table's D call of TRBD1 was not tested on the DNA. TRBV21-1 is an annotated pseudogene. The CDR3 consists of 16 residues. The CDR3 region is CASSPPPGQNNQPQHF. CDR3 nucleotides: TGTGCCAGCAGCCCACCCCCGGGACAGAACAATCAGCCCCAGCATTTT.

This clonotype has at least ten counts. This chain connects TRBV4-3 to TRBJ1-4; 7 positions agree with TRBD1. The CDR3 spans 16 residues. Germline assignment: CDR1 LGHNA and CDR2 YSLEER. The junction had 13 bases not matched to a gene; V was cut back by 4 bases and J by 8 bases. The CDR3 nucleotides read TGCGCCAGCAGCCGCCACGGACAGGCTGATGCAGAAAAACTGTTTTTT. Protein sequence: CASSRHGQADAEKLFF.

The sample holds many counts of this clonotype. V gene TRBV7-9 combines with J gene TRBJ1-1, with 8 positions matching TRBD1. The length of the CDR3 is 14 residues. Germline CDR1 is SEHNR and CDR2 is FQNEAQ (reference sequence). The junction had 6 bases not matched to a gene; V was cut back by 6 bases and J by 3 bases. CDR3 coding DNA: TGTGCCAGCAGTTCTACAGGGGGAGACACTGAAGCTTTCTTT. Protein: CASSSTGGDTEAFF.

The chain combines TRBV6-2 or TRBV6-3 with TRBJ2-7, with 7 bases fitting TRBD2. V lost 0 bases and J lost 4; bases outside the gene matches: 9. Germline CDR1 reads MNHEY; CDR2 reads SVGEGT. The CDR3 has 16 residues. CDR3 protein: CASSYSAGTTIYEQYF. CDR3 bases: TGTGCCAGCAGTTACTCCGCGGGGACTACCATATACGAGCAGTACTTC.

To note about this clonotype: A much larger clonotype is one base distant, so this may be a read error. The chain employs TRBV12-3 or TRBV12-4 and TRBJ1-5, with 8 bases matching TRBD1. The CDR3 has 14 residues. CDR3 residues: CVSSWDRFDQPQHF. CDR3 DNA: TGTGTCAGCAGCTGGGACAGGTTTGATCAGCCCCAGCATTTT.

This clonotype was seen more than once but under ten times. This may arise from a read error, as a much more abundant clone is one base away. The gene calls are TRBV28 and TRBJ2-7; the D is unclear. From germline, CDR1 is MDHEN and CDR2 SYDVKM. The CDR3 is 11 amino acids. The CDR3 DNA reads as TGTGCCAACAGTTTTGCCTACGAGCAGTACTTC. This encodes CANSFAYEQYF. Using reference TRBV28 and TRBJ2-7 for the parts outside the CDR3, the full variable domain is DVKVTQSSRYLVKRTGEKVFLECVQDMDHENMFWYRQDPGLGLRLIYFSYDVKMKEKGDIPEGYSVSREKKERFSLILESASTNQTSMYLCANSFAYEQYFGPGTRLTVT.

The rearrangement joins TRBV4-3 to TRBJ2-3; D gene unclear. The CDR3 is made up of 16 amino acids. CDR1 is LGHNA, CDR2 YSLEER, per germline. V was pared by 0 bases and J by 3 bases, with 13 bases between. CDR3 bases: TGCGCCAGCAGCCAAGATAAAGGGCTAGGGACAGATACGCAGTATTTT. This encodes CASSQDKGLGTDTQYF.

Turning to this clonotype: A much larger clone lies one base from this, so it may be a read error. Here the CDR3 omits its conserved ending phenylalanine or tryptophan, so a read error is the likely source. CDR3 DNA: TGTGCCAGCAGCAGGACTAGCGAGCAAGATACGCAGTATTCT. Its protein product is CASSRTSEQDTQYS. The chain combines TRBV7-2 with TRBJ2-3; 9 bases are a match to TRBD2. V trimming: 5 bases; J trimming: 5 bases; junction bases outside the gene matches: 5. This CDR3 comprises 14 residues. Germline V CDR1 and CDR2: SGHTA, FQGNSA.

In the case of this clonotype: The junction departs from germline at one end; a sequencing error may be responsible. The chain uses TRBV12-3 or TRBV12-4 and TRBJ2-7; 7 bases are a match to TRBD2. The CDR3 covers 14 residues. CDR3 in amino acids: CASSLLGRAYEQCF. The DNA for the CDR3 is TGTGCCAGCAGCCTGCTGGGGAGGGCCTACGAGCAGTGCTTC.

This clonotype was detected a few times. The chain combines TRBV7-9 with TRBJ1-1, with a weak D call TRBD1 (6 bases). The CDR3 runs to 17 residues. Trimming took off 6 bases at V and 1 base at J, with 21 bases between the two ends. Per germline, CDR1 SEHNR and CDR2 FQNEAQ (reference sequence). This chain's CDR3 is CASRGGGGAGTNTEAFF. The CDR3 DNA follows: TGTGCCAGCAGGGGAGGGGGGGGAGCAGGGACGAACACTGAAGCTTTCTTT.